This T cell receptor (beta chain) was sequenced during a study of regulatory T cells in long-lasting Graves disease. Trimming took off 2 bases at V and 4 bases at J, with 11 bases between the two ends. The CDR3 contains 14 residues. Germline CDR1 is SQVTM and CDR2 is ANQGSEA. Study-wide results and limits: Those with persistent Graves' had less TCR diversity than newly diagnosed patients. Samples came from peripheral blood alone, without thyroid tissue.

TCR beta libraries were built with iRepertoire HTBI primers and Arm-PCR of CDR3 regions. TCRdb ran MiXCR on the multiplex PCR reads and lists one entry per CDR3 protein. In the table there are 400,000 or so distinct CDR3 sequences, less than 25% of which are singletons. With respect to this clonotype: Its antigen remains unidentified.

The time point was: persistent/refractory GD, antithyroid drugs over 5 years with positive TRAb. PBMCs were the source of the RNA used for TCR sequencing. This material consisted of peripheral blood mononuclear cells (PBMCs), taken when the disease was refractory, from a patient treated with antithyroid drugs. The sequence was collected from a female donor with Graves disease. This rearrangement joins TRBV29-1 to TRBJ2-2; possible D gene TRBD1, 5 bases. Written as DNA, the CDR3 is TGCAGCGTTGAAATTCAAGGGGCCACCGGGGAGCTGTTTTTT. Its protein product is CSVEIQGATGELFF.